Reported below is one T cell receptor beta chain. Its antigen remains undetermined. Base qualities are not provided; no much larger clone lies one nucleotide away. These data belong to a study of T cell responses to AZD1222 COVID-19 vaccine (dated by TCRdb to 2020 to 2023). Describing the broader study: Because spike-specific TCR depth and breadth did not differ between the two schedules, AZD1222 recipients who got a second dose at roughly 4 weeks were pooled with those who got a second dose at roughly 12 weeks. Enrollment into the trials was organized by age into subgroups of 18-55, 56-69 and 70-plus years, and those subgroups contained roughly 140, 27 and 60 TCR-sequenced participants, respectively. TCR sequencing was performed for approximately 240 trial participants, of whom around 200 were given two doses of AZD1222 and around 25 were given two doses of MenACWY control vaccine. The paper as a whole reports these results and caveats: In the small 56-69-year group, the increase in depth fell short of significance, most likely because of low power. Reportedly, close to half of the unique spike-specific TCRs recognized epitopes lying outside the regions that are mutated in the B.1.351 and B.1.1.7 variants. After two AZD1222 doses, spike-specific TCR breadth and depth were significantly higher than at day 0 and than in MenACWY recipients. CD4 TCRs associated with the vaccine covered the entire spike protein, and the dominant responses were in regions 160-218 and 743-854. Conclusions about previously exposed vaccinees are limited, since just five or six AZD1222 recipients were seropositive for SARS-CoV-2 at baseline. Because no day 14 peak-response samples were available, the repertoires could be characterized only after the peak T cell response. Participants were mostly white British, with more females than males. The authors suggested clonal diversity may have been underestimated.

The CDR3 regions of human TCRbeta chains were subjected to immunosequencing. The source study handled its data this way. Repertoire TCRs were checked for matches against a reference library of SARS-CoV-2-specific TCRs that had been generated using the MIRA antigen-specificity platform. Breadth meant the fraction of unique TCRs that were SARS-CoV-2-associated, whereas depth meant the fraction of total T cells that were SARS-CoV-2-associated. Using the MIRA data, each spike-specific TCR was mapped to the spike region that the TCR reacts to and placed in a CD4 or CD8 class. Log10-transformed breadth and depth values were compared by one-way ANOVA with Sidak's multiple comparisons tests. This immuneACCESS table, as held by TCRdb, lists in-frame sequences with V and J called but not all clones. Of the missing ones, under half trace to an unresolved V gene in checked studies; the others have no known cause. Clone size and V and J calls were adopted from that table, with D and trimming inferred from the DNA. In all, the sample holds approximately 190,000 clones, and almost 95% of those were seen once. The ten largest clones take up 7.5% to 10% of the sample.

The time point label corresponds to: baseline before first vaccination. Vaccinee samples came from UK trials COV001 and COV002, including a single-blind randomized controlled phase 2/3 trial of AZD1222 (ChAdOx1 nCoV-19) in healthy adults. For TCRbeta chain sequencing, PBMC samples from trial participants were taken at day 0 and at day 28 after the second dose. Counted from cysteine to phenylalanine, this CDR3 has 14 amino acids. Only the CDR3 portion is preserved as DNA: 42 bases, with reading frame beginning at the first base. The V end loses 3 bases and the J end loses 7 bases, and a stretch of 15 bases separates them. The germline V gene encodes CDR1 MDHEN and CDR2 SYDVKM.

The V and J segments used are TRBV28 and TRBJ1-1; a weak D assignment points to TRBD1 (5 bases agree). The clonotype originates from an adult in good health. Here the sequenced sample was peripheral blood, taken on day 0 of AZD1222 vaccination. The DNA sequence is TGTGCCAGCAGTTTGGGTAGGCGGGGCGATGAAGCTTTCTTT. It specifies CASSLGRRGDEAFF. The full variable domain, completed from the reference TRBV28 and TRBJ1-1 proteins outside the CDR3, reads DVKVTQSSRYLVKRTGEKVFLECVQDMDHENMFWYRQDPGLGLRLIYFSYDVKMKEKGDIPEGYSVSREKKERFSLILESASTNQTSMYLCASSLGRRGDEAFFGQGTRLTVV.